This TCR beta chain appears in the sequencing data of a study of T cell responses to AZD1222 COVID-19 vaccine. Whole-study results and caveats: Regions 160-218 and 743-854 dominated among vaccine-associated CD4 TCRs spanning spike. Nearly half of unique spike-specific TCRs reportedly avoided B.1.351 and B.1.1.7 mutated regions.

TCRdb's table, derived via immunoSEQ multiplex PCR, lists solely in-frame clones and lacks some. This table has roughly 150,000 clones, roughly 89% appearing once. Of note for this clone: Its antigen is still unknown.

The CDR3 runs to 16 residues. This clonotype originated in an adult in good health. Material: peripheral blood, obtained on day 0 of AZD1222 vaccination. V is TRBV1 and J is TRBJ2-2. TRBV1 is noted as a pseudogene. This chain's CDR3 is CTSSQDVVMGAGELFF. As DNA, the CDR3 is TGCACCAGCAGCCAAGATGTTGTAATGGGTGCCGGGGAGCTGTTTTTT.